The sequence of this TCR beta chain was determined in a study of blood T cells in healthy people across ages. Study-wide points: Changes seen in expanded clonotypes were possibly confounded by donor CMV status left unknown. The fall in TCR beta diversity per million T cells was roughly linear with age.

This clonotype appeared many times. Antigen: not known. The germline gives CDR1 SGHAT, CDR2 FQNNGV. The CDR3 length is 12 residues. V was trimmed by 5 bases and J by 7 bases, leaving 9 bases between them. Samples each yielded at least 6 micrograms of total RNA. It was with a sample-barcoded 5' primer and a J-beta primer mix that a second PCR of about 6 to 12 cycles was run. TCRdb re-analysed the 5' RACE reads in MiXCR, keeping a single row per CDR3 protein. Among hundreds of thousands of distinct CDR3 sequences listed, approximately 22% were seen once. The sequencing input was blood. The chain joins TRBV11-2 to TRBJ2-4; D possibly corresponds to TRBD1 (6 bases). The sequence was collected from a man aged 65 to 85 in good health. The CDR3 DNA sequence: TGTGCCAGCAGCGGACAGTTGAACATTCAGTACTTC. It translates to CASSGQLNIQYF.